This T cell receptor (beta chain) was captured in a study of blood T cell repertoires in COVID-19. Study overall: Acute and convalescent COVID-19 samples came from the United States, Italy and Spain. PBMCs, B-cell-depleted T cells, or T cells were the source of the cDNA or gDNA that made up the material.

As originally analysed: Reference gene primers were amplified, and this amplification served to estimate nucleated cell counts. The table came from immunoSEQ multiplex PCR; TCRdb's copy has only in-frame clones and leaves some out. V, J and clone size are taken as reported in that table, and D and trimming were inferred from the DNA itself. The sample comprises 200,000 to 300,000 clones, approximately 86% of which are singletons, and around 1.8% rests with the top ten. CDR1 SGHTA and CDR2 FQGNSA come from the germline V gene. Trimming took off 1 base at V and 3 bases at J, with 18 bases between the two ends. The CDR3 length is 17 residues.

The sample consisted of peripheral blood. This clonotype was sampled from a man aged 25 to 40 with active or convalescent COVID-19. The chain employs TRBV7-2 and TRBJ1-1; D unresolved. The DNA of the CDR3 is TGTGCCAGCAGCTTAGACCCCTTGTCGGGGAGGGACACTGAAGCTTTCTTT. Its translation is CASSLDPLSGRDTEAFF.